A selection of T cell receptor beta chains follows, all from one sample in a study of T cell repertoires in cytomegalovirus infection. TCRdb independently ran MiXCR on the reads; one entry per CDR3 protein. The sample includes 46,000 or so distinct CDR3 sequences, roughly 20% of them seen just once. No antigen is known for these receptors. Sequences were obtained from PBMCs, sequenced either directly or after in vitro stimulation (not recorded which). Receptor source: a human donor in good health (CMV status not recorded). Some clones in this sample may be carry-over from other donors' samples. Each CDR3 is given with its conserved first and last residue. Fields, in order: clone size, J gene, D gene, V gene, CDR3 DNA, CDR3 protein. The D gene is left open where the match is weak. Size is omitted from some rows. Given values are once, few, many or a class for expanded clones.

NA,TRBJ1-2,NA,TRBV25-1,TGTGCCAGCAGTGAGCAGGGGAATTTTTACACCTTC,CASSEQGNFYTF
many,TRBJ2-3,NA,TRBV7-2,TGTGCCAGCAGCTCCACTAGCACAGATACGCAGTATTTT,CASSSTSTDTQYF
NA,TRBJ2-2,NA,TRBV18,TGTGCCAGCTCACCATTCGGAGGGATCGACACCGGGGAGCTGTTTTTT,CASSPFGGIDTGELFF
many,TRBJ1-6,TRBD1,TRBV7-2,TGTGCCAGCAGCGGCGGGACAGGGTATTCACCCCTCCACTTT,CASSGGTGYSPLHF
NA,TRBJ1-1,NA,TRBV28,TGTGCCAGCATAGGCAACACTGAAGCTTTCTTT,CASIGNTEAFF
few,TRBJ2-3,NA,TRBV7-8,TGTGCCAGCAGCTTAGGGGAGACCACATATACGCAGTATTTT,CASSLGETTYTQYF
NA,TRBJ2-3,TRBD2,TRBV4-1,TGCGCCAGCAACTCAGGACTAGCGGACACAGATACGCAGTATTTT,CASNSGLADTDTQYF
NA,TRBJ1-1,TRBD1,TRBV7-6,TGTGCCAGCAGCCCAAGACAGGGCTGGGCTGAAGCTTTCTTT,CASSPRQGWAEAFF
NA,TRBJ1-2,NA,TRBV7-2,TGTGCCAGCAGCCGTCCGGGGGGGGGAAACTATGGCTACACCTTC,CASSRPGGGNYGYTF
many,TRBJ2-7,NA,TRBV5-5,TGTGCCAGCAGCTTGGGGCCAGCGAGCTCCTACGAGCAGTACTTC,CASSLGPASSYEQYF
NA,TRBJ1-2,NA,TRBV4-3,TGCGCCAGCAGCCGTGGGGCCTATGGCTACACCTTC,CASSRGAYGYTF
NA,TRBJ1-5,NA,TRBV7-9,TGTGCCAGCAGCTCAGACGATCAGCCCCAGCATTTT,CASSSDDQPQHF
many,TRBJ2-3,TRBD2,TRBV7-2,TGTGCCAGCAGCCCATTTCCGCGGGGGAGTTCTAGCACAGATACGCAGTATTTT,CASSPFPRGSSSTDTQYF
NA,TRBJ1-6,NA,TRBV18,TGTGCCAGCTCACCCGGTTCAGGGGTCGGTTCACCCCTCCACTTT,CASSPGSGVGSPLHF
many,TRBJ1-1,NA,TRBV28,TGTGCCAGCAGCTCGGGACCCGGTGAAGCTTTCTTT,CASSSGPGEAFF
many,TRBJ2-7,NA,TRBV7-9,TGTGCCAGCAGCTTAGGGATCCGGGGCTCCTATGTCGAGCAGTACTTC,CASSLGIRGSYVEQYF
NA,TRBJ2-7,NA,TRBV20-1,TGCAGTGCGGCCCCTTACACAAGCTCCTACGAGCAGTACTTC,CSAAPYTSSYEQYF
few,TRBJ2-5,TRBD1,TRBV28,TGTGCCAGCAGGGACAGGGGAATTAGGGAGACCCAGTACTTC,CASRDRGIRETQYF
large,TRBJ2-1,TRBD2,TRBV27,TGTGCCAGCAGTTCCGGCAGGCTAGCGGGGGACAATGAGCAGTTCTTC,CASSSGRLAGDNEQFF
large,TRBJ1-5,NA,TRBV27,TGTGCCAGCAGTTTATCAGTTGGGGGCACTCAGCCCCAGCATTTT,CASSLSVGGTQPQHF
many,TRBJ2-5,TRBD2,TRBV19,TGTGCCAGTAGTAATCCGGGACTAGCGGAGACCCAGTACTTC,CASSNPGLAETQYF
many,TRBJ2-3,TRBD1,TRBV12-3/TRBV12-4,TGTGCCAGCAGTTCAGGACAGGGAAGGACGCAGTATTTT,CASSSGQGRTQYF
few,TRBJ2-7,TRBD1,TRBV6-2/TRBV6-3,TGTGCCAGCAGTTGGGACAGGCTGTACGAGCAGTACTTC,CASSWDRLYEQYF
NA,TRBJ2-7,NA,TRBV4-3,TGCGCCAGCAGCCAAGGGCAGGGTCCCTTAAACGAGCAGTACTTC,CASSQGQGPLNEQYF
few,TRBJ2-7,NA,TRBV12-3/TRBV12-4,TGTGCCAGCAGTTTAGCGAAGGCGGACCGCAGGTTTTCCTACGAGCAGTACTTC,CASSLAKADRRFSYEQYF
NA,TRBJ2-7,TRBD1,TRBV5-6,TGTGCCAGCAGCCGGATTCTCGCTACAGGGGGATCCTACGAGCAGTACTTC,CASSRILATGGSYEQYF
NA,TRBJ2-1,TRBD2,TRBV7-2,TGTGCCAGCAGCTCCCCTTTGGGAGCGGGAGTTAGTAATGAGCAGTTCTTC,CASSSPLGAGVSNEQFF
many,TRBJ2-3,NA,TRBV11-2,TGTGCCAGCAGCTCCGGGACTGTTCACACAGATACGCAGTATTTT,CASSSGTVHTDTQYF
NA,TRBJ1-1,NA,TRBV28,TGTGCCAGCAGTCCCCCGGTGAACACTGAAGCTTTCTTT,CASSPPVNTEAFF
NA,TRBJ1-3,TRBD1,TRBV12-3/TRBV12-4,TGTGCCAGCAGTCCGCTGGGACAGTGGCGCGGAAACACCATATATTTT,CASSPLGQWRGNTIYF
NA,TRBJ2-1,TRBD2,TRBV24-1,TGTGCCACTCAGGATAGGCGGGAGCATGATGAGCAGTTCTTC,CATQDRREHDEQFF
many,TRBJ1-1,NA,TRBV7-2,TGTGCCAGCAGCTCCCACAGGGCGGGGGAGACTGAAGCTTTCTTT,CASSSHRAGETEAFF
NA,TRBJ2-3,TRBD1,TRBV15,TGTGCCACCAGCAGAGATCTGGGACAGGGGGCACCTAGCACAGATACGCAGTATTTT,CATSRDLGQGAPSTDTQYF
many,TRBJ2-7,NA,TRBV7-2,TGTGCCAGCAGCTCCATGGTGAGCTCCTACGAGCAGTACTTC,CASSSMVSSYEQYF
many,TRBJ2-7,NA,TRBV7-9,TGTGCCAGCAGCTCTGGATTGGGGTTTAACTACGAGCAGTACTTC,CASSSGLGFNYEQYF
NA,TRBJ2-2,TRBD2,TRBV4-1,TGCGCCAGCAGCCAAGATCCCGGACTAGCTAGCGGGGAGCTGTTTTTT,CASSQDPGLASGELFF
many,TRBJ2-3,TRBD2,TRBV4-2,TGTGCCAGCAGCCAAGAGACAACTAGCGGGGTGGGAGATACGCAGTATTTT,CASSQETTSGVGDTQYF
NA,TRBJ2-4,NA,TRBV6-5,TGTGCCAGCAGTCGAGTCGGTGCAGCCAAAAACATTCAGTACTTC,CASSRVGAAKNIQYF
many,TRBJ2-7,TRBD1,TRBV7-9,TGTGCCAGCAGCTTGGGGACAGAATACGAGCAGTACTTC,CASSLGTEYEQYF
few,TRBJ1-2,TRBD1,TRBV5-1,TGCGCCAGCAGCACCGGGACAGGAATCGGCTACACCTTC,CASSTGTGIGYTF
many,TRBJ2-3,NA,TRBV7-2,TGTGCCAGCGCGACGGTGACTACCGGTCCAGATACGCAGTATTTT,CASATVTTGPDTQYF
NA,TRBJ2-1,TRBD1,TRBV27,TGTGCCAGCAGTTTCGGACAGGGCAATGAGCAGTTCTTC,CASSFGQGNEQFF
many,TRBJ1-1,TRBD1,TRBV11-3,TGTGCCAGCAGCCTTCGGACAGGGAGGGGTATGAACACTGAAGCTTTCTTT,CASSLRTGRGMNTEAFF
many,TRBJ2-7,TRBD2,TRBV15,TGTGCCACCAGCAGGGCGAGCGGGAGAGTTGCCTACGAGCAGTACTTC,CATSRASGRVAYEQYF
many,TRBJ2-1,TRBD1,TRBV7-2,TGTGCCAGCAGCTACCGGACAGGGGGCAATGAGCAGTTCTTC,CASSYRTGGNEQFF